This TCR beta chain was identified during a study of early T cells in non-severe SARS-CoV-2 infection. The overall study: Chains were unpaired, as sequencing was done on bulk RNA from unsorted whole blood.

In germline, CDR1 is MDHEN, CDR2 SYDVKM. V was clipped by 4 bases and J by 1 base, with 13 bases between them. The CDR3 has 16 residues. The TCR library protocol attached unique molecular identifiers to the individual cDNA molecules. TCRdb reanalysed the 5' RACE reads using MiXCR and keeps one entry per CDR3 protein. The table shows 55,000 to 75,000 distinct CDR3 sequences, with under 13% occurring only once. The source of this sequence is an adult who was a healthcare worker with PCR-confirmed SARS-CoV-2 infection or an uninfected control (not recorded which). The chain combines TRBV28 with TRBJ2-2; D not certain. What was sequenced was whole blood. The CDR3 loop is CASSSLGLGNTGELFF. DNA for the CDR3: TGTGCCAGCAGTTCCCTTGGTCTAGGGAACACCGGGGAGCTGTTTTTT. The full variable domain, in which reference TRBV28 and TRBJ2-2 provide the parts outside the CDR3, is DVKVTQSSRYLVKRTGEKVFLECVQDMDHENMFWYRQDPGLGLRLIYFSYDVKMKEKGDIPEGYSVSREKKERFSLILESASTNQTSMYLCASSSLGLGNTGELFFGEGSRLTVL.